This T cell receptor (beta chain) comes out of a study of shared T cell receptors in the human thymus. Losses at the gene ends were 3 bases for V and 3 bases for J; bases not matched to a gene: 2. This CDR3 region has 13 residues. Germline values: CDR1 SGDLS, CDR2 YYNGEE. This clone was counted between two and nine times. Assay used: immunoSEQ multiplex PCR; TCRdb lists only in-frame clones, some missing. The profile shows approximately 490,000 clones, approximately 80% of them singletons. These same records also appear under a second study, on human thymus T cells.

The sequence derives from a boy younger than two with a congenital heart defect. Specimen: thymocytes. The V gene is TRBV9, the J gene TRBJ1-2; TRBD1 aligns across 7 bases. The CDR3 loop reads CASSEDRDYGYTF. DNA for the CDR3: TGTGCCAGCAGCGAAGACAGGGACTATGGCTACACCTTC.